The subject of this entry is one T cell receptor (beta chain). This entry comes from a study of cytomegalovirus exposure and HLA in healthy donors. The CDR3 spans 17 residues. J lost 1 base, V lost 4 bases, and 8 bases had no gene match. Germline loops: CDR1 SGHRS, CDR2 YFSETQ. Vbeta (60) and Jbeta (13) primers were used in the PCR. TCRdb keeps only in-frame clones here, not all; method: immunoSEQ multiplex PCR. The table lists 150,000 to 200,000 clones, 84% of them singletons, with roughly 5.2% in the top ten. The sample was PBMCs. The genes are TRBV5-1 and TRBJ2-4; 10 bases align to TRBD1. The clonotype was recovered from a girl aged 10 to 17 in good health and CMV-seropositive. The CDR3 reads CASSPDPGQGAKNIQYF. Here the CDR3 DNA reads TGCGCCAGCAGCCCGGATCCGGGACAGGGGGCCAAAAACATTCAGTACTTC.